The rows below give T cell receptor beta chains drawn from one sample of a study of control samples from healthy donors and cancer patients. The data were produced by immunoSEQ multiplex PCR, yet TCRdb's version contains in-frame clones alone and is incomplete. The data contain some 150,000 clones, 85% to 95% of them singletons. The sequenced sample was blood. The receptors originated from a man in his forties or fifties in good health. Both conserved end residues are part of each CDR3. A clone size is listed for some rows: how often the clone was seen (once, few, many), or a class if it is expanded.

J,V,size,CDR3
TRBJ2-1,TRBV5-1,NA,CASSFDIRSYNEQFF
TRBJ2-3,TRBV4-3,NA,CASSQDEPDTQYF
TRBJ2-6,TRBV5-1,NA,CASSLGLQDPSGANVLTF
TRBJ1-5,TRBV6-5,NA,CASRGVSSNQPQHF
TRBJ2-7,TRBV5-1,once,CASKVGRSRSSYEQYF
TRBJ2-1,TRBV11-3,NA,CASSLEFGTGASYNEQFF
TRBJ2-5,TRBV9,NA,CASSARSGGLGETQYF
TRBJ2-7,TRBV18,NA,CASSPEWPYEQYF
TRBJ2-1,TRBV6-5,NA,CASRTGTRKGNEQFF
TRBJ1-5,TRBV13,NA,CASSFGGSFSNQPQHF
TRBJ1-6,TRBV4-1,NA,CASSQAPPGLDNSPLHF
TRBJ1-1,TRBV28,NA,CASTPRPNTEAFF
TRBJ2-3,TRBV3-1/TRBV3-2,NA,CASSQARTGGEDTQYF
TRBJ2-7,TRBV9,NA,CASSTAGHGLAGEEQYF
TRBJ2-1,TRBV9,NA,CASSPFPVGGNYNEQFF
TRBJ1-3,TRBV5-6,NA,CASNYTDSGNTIYF
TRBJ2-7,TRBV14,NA,CASSFGTGATYEQYF
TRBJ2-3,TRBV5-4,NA,CASSLARDPLYTQYF
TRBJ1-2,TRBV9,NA,CASSGGQDYGYTF
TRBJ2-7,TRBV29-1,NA,CSVGQAYEQYF
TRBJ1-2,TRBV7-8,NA,CASSLSRNYGYTF
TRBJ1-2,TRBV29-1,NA,CSVAPGHHYGYTF
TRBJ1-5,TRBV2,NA,CASSLTGGAGNQPQHF
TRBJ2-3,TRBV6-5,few,CASSYDVVRAGDTQYF
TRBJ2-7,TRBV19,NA,CASSPGTDYEQYF
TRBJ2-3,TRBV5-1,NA,CASSPGSPVSDTQYF
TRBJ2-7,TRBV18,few,CASSPRDRGAYEQYF
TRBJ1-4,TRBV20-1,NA,CSASNPEKLFF
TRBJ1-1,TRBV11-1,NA,CASSLGQGKNTEAFF
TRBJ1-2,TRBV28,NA,CASSGLGERDYGYTF